This TCR beta chain was captured by sequencing in a study of response to subunit inactivated influenza vaccine (dated by TCRdb to between 2018 and 2020). The study in broad terms: Deep quantitative profiling of the T cell receptor repertoire was used in the study to follow responses to a trivalent subunit inactivated influenza vaccine.

For this clonotype: Its antigen target is currently unknown. No base qualities exist here, and no much larger clone lies one base off it.

Libraries were made using RT-PCR. The sample was run on an Illumina HiSeq 2500. The public reads were reanalyzed by TCRdb: fastp trimming at Q25, MiXCR alignment, in-frame beta chains only. Rows with one shared CDR3 protein collapse into an entry with the most common genes and DNA. The sample table holds some 800,000 distinct CDR3 sequences, of which approximately 22% were seen once. Clones ranked in the top ten supply roughly 10% of the sample. V loses 4 bases of germline sequence and J loses 4 bases, and the interval between the two ends is 10 bases. The CDR3 holds 13 amino acids from the cysteine to the phenylalanine. Of the read, only the CDR3 DNA is kept; its 39 bases are in frame from base 1. Based on the germline V gene (reference sequence), the CDR1 and CDR2 sequences are MNHNY and SVGAGI. What the study reported, not specific to this receptor: It was suggested by the authors that each seasonal influenza vaccination may recruit only a limited number of new T cells.

Sequenced material: PBMCs from blood, taken around 5 days after vaccination. This receptor was obtained from a man aged 50 to 60 who received an inactivated influenza vaccine. Donor details come from another sample of the same person, matched by shared clones. The chain joins TRBV6-6 to TRBJ2-5, with no D gene named confidently. The nucleotide sequence is TGTGCCAGCAGTTCCCCCCCGCGAGAGACCCAGTACTTC. Its translation is CASSSPPRETQYF.